The 27 T cell receptor beta chains below were found in one sample sequenced in a study of human T cells and chemical hapten exposure. TCRdb reanalysed the RACE reads using MiXCR and keeps one entry per CDR3 protein. The repertoire includes more than 45,000 distinct CDR3 sequences, around 12% of them detected once, and 2.4% sits in the top ten. This sample's time point: patch test 3, about 24 weeks after DPC sensitization. This sample's treatment: therapeutic diphenylcyclopropenone sensitization with weekly scalp DPC. Here the sequenced sample was whole blood, taken in connection with sensitization to the hapten diphenylcyclopropenone (DPC). The origin of the receptors is a man under 40 with alopecia areata. Some clones in this sample may be carry-over from other donors' samples.

V is TRBV9 and J is TRBJ2-3, with D unresolved. Germline CDR1 reads SGDLS; CDR2 reads YYNGEE. The ends were cut back, 2 bases at V and 5 bases at J, with 15 bases in the middle. The CDR3 length is 15 residues. The CDR3 here is CASSVGLSRGDTQYF. The CDR3 DNA reads as TGTGCCAGCAGCGTCGGGCTTTCACGTGGAGATACGCAGTATTTT.

This clonotype has ten or more counts. J is TRBJ2-1 and V is TRBV7-8; D is possibly TRBD1 or TRBD2 (5 bases each). V lost 0 bases to trimming and J lost 0 bases, with 9 bases between them. Germline-derived CDR1 and CDR2 are SGHVS and FQNEAQ. This CDR3 is 16 amino acids long. The CDR3 is CASSLAGPSSYNEQFF. The DNA for the CDR3 is TGTGCCAGCAGCTTAGCGGGACCTAGCTCCTACAATGAGCAGTTCTTC.

The genes are TRBV12-3 or TRBV12-4 and TRBJ1-5, with D maybe TRBD1 (6 bases). This CDR3 region has 13 residues. Trimming shortened V by 6 bases and J by 7 bases, and 13 bases separated the two germline ends. This chain's CDR3 is CASSRTGTQPQHF. Here the CDR3 DNA reads TGTGCCAGCAGCCGAACAGGGACCCAGCCCCAGCATTTT.

This clonotype has more than one count but fewer than ten. V gene TRBV18 combines with J gene TRBJ1-1; D call uncertain. Trimming cost V 0 bases and J 0 bases, with 8 bases left between them. The germline V gene has CDR1 KGHSH and CDR2 LQKENI. The CDR3 is 15 residues long. CDR3 bases: TGTGCCAGCTCACCACCGGGGAGAGTGAACACTGAAGCTTTCTTT. This encodes CASSPPGRVNTEAFF.

This clonotype has a count of ten or more. The chain joins TRBV6-2 or TRBV6-3 to TRBJ1-5; TRBD1 might be the D (6 bases). The germline CDR1 and CDR2 sequences are MNHEY and SVGEGT. Trimming left V 6 bases short and J 0 bases short, with 12 bases between. The CDR3 covers 15 residues. The CDR3 here is CASSRGQNSNQPQHF. CDR3 sequence (DNA): TGTGCCAGCAGCCGTGGACAGAATAGCAATCAGCCCCAGCATTTT.

This clonotype was picked up many times. The chain uses TRBV24-1 and TRBJ2-1, with D perhaps matching TRBD1 (6 bases). CDR1 and CDR2 from the germline V gene are KGHDR and SFDVKD. Trimming removed 3 bases from V and 8 bases from J, with 19 bases in between. The CDR3 has 16 residues. CDR3 amino acids: CATSDLQGNPGHEQFF. The CDR3 DNA follows: TGTGCCACCAGTGATCTACAGGGTAATCCGGGGCATGAGCAGTTCTTC.

J is TRBJ1-6 and V is TRBV11-2, with D hard to call. CDR3 length equals 12 residues. V was pared by 6 bases and J by 7 bases, with 7 bases between. Germline CDR1 and CDR2: SGHAT and FQNNGV. CDR3 in DNA: TGTGCCAGCAGTGTCCCCAATTCACCCCTCCACTTT. This gives the protein CASSVPNSPLHF.

In its sample, this clonotype was seen a few times. The J gene is TRBJ2-7, the V gene TRBV10-3; 13 bases map to TRBD2. The germline gives CDR1 ENHRY, CDR2 SYGVKD. The CDR3 extends over 16 amino acids. Trimming at V came to 4 bases and at J to 1 base, leaving 4 bases not matched to a gene. The CDR3 here is CAISGTSGGPSYEQYF. DNA for the CDR3: TGTGCCATCAGTGGGACTAGCGGGGGACCATCCTACGAGCAGTACTTC.

The chain links TRBV7-9 to TRBJ2-1, with D perhaps assigned TRBD1 or TRBD2 (5 bases each). The germline V and J ends were trimmed by 7 bases and 7 bases, with 17 bases remaining between them. Germline V gene lookup returns CDR1 SEHNR and CDR2 FQNEAQ (reference sequence). The CDR3 totals 14 residues. The CDR3 loop is CASNRTYGGNEQFF. The CDR3 DNA follows: TGTGCCAGCAACCGAACCTATGGGGGAAATGAGCAGTTCTTC.

In this sample, this clonotype turned up many times. The gene calls are TRBV18 and TRBJ2-7; 8 bases agree with TRBD1. The V and J ends lost 1 base and 4 bases, in that order; junction bases with no gene match: 6. This CDR3 comprises 15 residues. CDR1 KGHSH and CDR2 LQKENI come from the germline V gene. The DNA for the CDR3 is TGTGCCAGCTCACCACAACAGGGGGAAGCGTACGAGCAGTACTTC. It translates to CASSPQQGEAYEQYF. The whole variable domain, filled in from reference TRBV18 and TRBJ2-7, reads NAGVMQNPRHLVRRRGQEARLRCSPMKGHSHVYWYRQLPEEGLKFMVYLQKENIIDESGMPKERFSAEFPKEGPSILRIQQVVRGDSAAYFCASSPQQGEAYEQYFGPGTRLTVT.

This clonotype was recorded a few times. This rearrangement joins TRBV7-9 to TRBJ2-1; 7 bases agree with TRBD2. With V trimmed by 1 base and J by 2 bases, 2 bases remained unmatched. This CDR3 contains 15 residues. The germline V gene has CDR1 SEHNR and CDR2 FQNEAQ (reference sequence). CDR3 loop: CASSLVSGAYNEQFF. CDR3 nucleotide sequence: TGTGCCAGCAGCTTAGTAAGCGGGGCCTACAATGAGCAGTTCTTC.

This rearrangement joins TRBV5-4 to TRBJ1-1, with D maybe TRBD1 (6 bases). This CDR3 spans 17 amino acids. Germline loops: CDR1 SGHNT, CDR2 YYREEE (reference sequence). V was clipped by 0 bases and J by 4 bases, with 19 bases between them. CDR3 protein: CASSLATRNRVATEAFF. CDR3 nucleotide sequence: TGTGCCAGCAGCTTGGCCACGAGAAACAGGGTCGCCACTGAAGCTTTCTTT.

This clonotype was recorded many times. The gene calls are TRBV28 and TRBJ1-6, with D hard to call. Per the germline V gene, CDR1 is MDHEN and CDR2 is SYDVKM. The CDR3 is 15 residues long. The ends were cut back, 6 bases at V and 10 bases at J, with 19 bases in the middle. The CDR3 DNA follows: TGTGCCAGCAGCATCTCCTTTACCGCGGGGTCACCCCTCCACTTT. Its translation: CASSISFTAGSPLHF.

This clonotype was observed at least ten times. The V gene is TRBV4-2, the J gene TRBJ1-1; no reliable D call. The CDR3 is made up of 13 amino acids. The V gene lost 0 bases and the J gene lost 0 bases, with 2 bases spanning the gap. Germline CDR1 reads LGHNA; CDR2 reads YNFKEQ. The CDR3 reads CASSQEMNTEAFF. CDR3 coding DNA: TGTGCCAGCAGCCAAGAAATGAACACTGAAGCTTTCTTT.

The table lists this clonotype with many counts. The chain carries TRBV7-9 and TRBJ1-4, with a tentative D call TRBD1 (5 bases). The CDR3 runs to 15 residues. CDR1 SEHNR and CDR2 FQNEAQ come from the germline V gene (reference sequence). Trimming removed 1 base from V and 10 bases from J, with 16 bases in between. The CDR3 loop reads CASSLDRLRGTKLFF. As DNA, the CDR3 is TGTGCCAGCAGCTTAGATCGCCTGCGGGGGACAAAACTGTTTTTT.

In this sample, this clonotype turned up many times. This chain uses TRBV28 with TRBJ2-7; 7 nucleotides line up with TRBD1. V shed 4 bases, J shed 6 bases, and the junction held 6 bases outside the gene matches. This CDR3 is 13 amino acids long. Germline values: CDR1 MDHEN, CDR2 SYDVKM. Here the CDR3 reads CASSSENRGEQYF. In DNA form, the CDR3 reads TGTGCCAGCAGTTCGGAAAACAGGGGCGAGCAGTACTTC.

In its sample, this clonotype was seen many times. The chain combines TRBV27 with TRBJ1-1; possibly TRBD1 for D (6 bases). The CDR3 contains 14 residues. Trimming left V 8 bases short and J 5 bases short, with 18 bases between. Germline V CDR1 and CDR2: MNHEY, SMNVEV (reference sequence). CDR3 protein: CASYSLPRGTEAFF. CDR3 DNA: TGTGCCAGCTATTCTCTCCCGAGGGGGACTGAAGCTTTCTTT.

This clonotype was recorded a few times. The chain recombines TRBV7-3 with TRBJ2-3, with a weak D call TRBD1 (6 bases). Trimming stripped 4 bases from V and 0 bases from J, with 14 bases between. Germline V lookup: CDR1 SGHTA, CDR2 FQGTGA. This CDR3 spans 16 amino acids. Written as DNA, the CDR3 is TGTGCCAGCAGCTCAGGGGACAAATGGAGCACAGATACGCAGTATTTT. Residues: CASSSGDKWSTDTQYF.

Many counts were recorded for this clonotype. This sequence joins TRBV18 and TRBJ2-7, with 10 bases matching TRBD1. Germline trimming cut 6 bases from V and 2 bases from J; bases unmatched to any gene: 4. The CDR3 is 14 residues long. Germline V gives CDR1 KGHSH, CDR2 LQKENI. The CDR3 DNA reads as TGTGCCAGCTCTCCCGGGACAGGGGCCTACGAGCAGTACTTC. It codes for CASSPGTGAYEQYF. Full variable domain (rest looked up from reference TRBV18 and TRBJ2-7): NAGVMQNPRHLVRRRGQEARLRCSPMKGHSHVYWYRQLPEEGLKFMVYLQKENIIDESGMPKERFSAEFPKEGPSILRIQQVVRGDSAAYFCASSPGTGAYEQYFGPGTRLTVT.

As concerns this clonotype: A much more abundant neighbour one base away suggests this may be a read error. The V call is TRBV6-6, the J call TRBJ2-7; 10 bases agree with TRBD1. The germline CDR1 and CDR2 sequences are MNHNY and SVGAGI (reference sequence). CDR3 length: 16 residues. Here the CDR3 reads CVSSSLGQGVSYEQYF. The CDR3 nucleotides are TGTGTCAGCAGTTCATTAGGACAGGGGGTCTCCTACGAGCAGTACTTC.

The chain joins TRBV20-1 to TRBJ2-2; 8 bases fit TRBD2. In germline, CDR1 is DFQATT, CDR2 SNEGSKA (reference sequence). After removal of 5 bases from V and 4 bases from J, the junction contained 9 bases not matched to a gene. The CDR3 consists of 15 residues. CDR3 DNA: TGCAGTGCTCCCCCACTAGCGGAACTCACCGGGGAGCTGTTTTTT. This gives the protein CSAPPLAELTGELFF.

This clonotype was observed many times. This sequence joins TRBV9 and TRBJ1-1, with unresolved D. The germline V gene has CDR1 SGDLS and CDR2 YYNGEE. Trimming removed 0 bases at V and 6 bases at J, with 9 bases between. The CDR3 totals 13 residues. The CDR3 DNA reads as TGTGCCAGCAGCGTAGTTCCGGGAGCTGAAGCTTTCTTT. Residues: CASSVVPGAEAFF.

There are many counts of this clonotype. The chain combines TRBV28 with TRBJ1-5; tentative D call: TRBD1 (5 bases). V was shortened by 1 base and J by 0 bases, with 10 bases between the two germline ends. The germline V gene encodes CDR1 MDHEN and CDR2 SYDVKM. The CDR3 extends over 16 amino acids. This CDR3 is CASSLFPGHSNQPQHF. The CDR3 DNA reads as TGTGCCAGCAGTTTATTTCCAGGACATAGCAATCAGCCCCAGCATTTT.

V is TRBV30 and J is TRBJ1-1, with D uncertain. V was clipped by 2 bases and J by 1 base, with 11 bases between them. This CDR3 has 14 residues. The germline CDR1 and CDR2 sequences are GTSNPN and SVGIG (reference sequence). CDR3 nucleotide sequence: TGTGCCTGGAGTATGAAGGGAAGGAACACTGAAGCTTTCTTT. This encodes CAWSMKGRNTEAFF.

The chain employs TRBV10-3 and TRBJ2-1, with 8 bases identical to TRBD1. Germline trimming cut 4 bases from V and 4 bases from J; bases unmatched to any gene: 6. Germline values: CDR1 ENHRY, CDR2 SYGVKD. This CDR3 has 15 residues. As DNA, the CDR3 is TGTGCCATCAGTGCCACAGGGGGTCGTTACAATGAGCAGTTCTTC. It codes for CAISATGGRYNEQFF.

This clonotype came up a few times. V and J are TRBV20-1 and TRBJ1-1; 8 bases agree with TRBD1. V was pared by 7 bases and J by 2 bases, with 6 bases of the junction left unmatched. CDR1 is DFQATT and CDR2 is SNEGSKA in the germline V gene (reference sequence). The CDR3 is made up of 13 amino acids. As DNA, the CDR3 is TGCAGTGTTAAGACAGGGGTTAACACTGAAGCTTTCTTT. It is translated as CSVKTGVNTEAFF.

The rearrangement joins TRBV6-5 to TRBJ1-5; 7 nucleotides align to TRBD1. The germline V gene encodes CDR1 MNHEY and CDR2 SVGAGI. The CDR3 is 16 residues long. J was trimmed by 1 base and V by 5 bases; bases with no gene match: 8. For the CDR3, the DNA is TGTGCCAGCAGTAGTCGACAGGGAGGGAGCAATCAGCCCCAGCATTTT. It is translated as CASSSRQGGSNQPQHF.